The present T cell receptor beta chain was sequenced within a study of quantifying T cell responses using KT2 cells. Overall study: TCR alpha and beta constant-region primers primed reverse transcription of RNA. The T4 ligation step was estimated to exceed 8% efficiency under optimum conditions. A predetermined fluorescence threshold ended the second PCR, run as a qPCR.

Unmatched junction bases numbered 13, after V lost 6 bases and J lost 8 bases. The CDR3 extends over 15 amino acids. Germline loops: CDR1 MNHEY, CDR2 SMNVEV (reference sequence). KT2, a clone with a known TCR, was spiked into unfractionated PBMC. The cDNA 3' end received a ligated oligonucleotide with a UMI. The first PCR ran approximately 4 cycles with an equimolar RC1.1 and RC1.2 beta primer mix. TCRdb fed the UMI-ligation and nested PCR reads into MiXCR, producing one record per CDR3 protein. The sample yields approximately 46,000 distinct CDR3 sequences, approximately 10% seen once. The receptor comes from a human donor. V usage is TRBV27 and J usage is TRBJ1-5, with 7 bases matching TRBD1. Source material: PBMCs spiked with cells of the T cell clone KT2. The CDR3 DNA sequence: TGTGCCAGCAGCACCACTGCAGGGGGGAGCGAGCCCCAGCATTTT. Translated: CASSTTAGGSEPQHF.